This T cell receptor (beta chain) was obtained from a study of identical twins. V shed 7 bases and J 2 bases; nucleotides not matched to a gene: 6. The CDR3 extends over 14 amino acids. The germline gives CDR1 MDHEN, CDR2 SYDVKM. General observations from the study: Among beta out-of-frame sequences, excess sharing between twins appeared weaker. In zero-insertion analyses, partial confounding could arise from invariant MAIT and iNKT cells.

This clonotype was seen at least ten times. What it recognizes is unknown. Template switching added a universal primer binding site, and final cDNA carried unique molecular identifiers. One entry per CDR3 protein results from TCRdb running MiXCR on the 5' RACE reads. This table has around 1.7 million distinct CDR3 sequences, under 35% appearing once. Everyone who gave samples was a healthy Caucasian. Sequencing was performed on cord blood. This sequence originates from a newborn girl in good health. The chain links TRBV28 to TRBJ2-3; 7 bases fit TRBD2. This CDR3 reads CASTSGLLTDTQYF. The CDR3 DNA sequence: TGTGCCAGCACTTCGGGACTACTCACAGATACGCAGTATTTT.